These T cell receptor beta chains were read from a single sample in a study of T-cell reconstitution after alpha-beta-depleted transplantation in children. A single record per CDR3 protein comes from TCRdb applying MiXCR to the PCR reads. This table holds about 830,000 distinct CDR3 sequences, 16% found once. Sequencing used PBMCs, mostly from graft donor cells, obtained 360 days after TCRalphabeta/CD19-depleted stem cell transplant. The source is a male patient between 10 and 17 years old who had a stem cell transplant for acute lymphoblastic leukemia, so the T cells may come from the graft donor. Each CDR3 is given with its conserved first and last residue. Each record gives: J gene, clone size, D gene, V gene, CDR3 protein, CDR3 DNA. The D gene is left open where the match is weak. Only some rows state a clone size, as once, few, many or a class for expanded clones.

TRBJ2-4 few NA TRBV7-3 CASSFSSQNIQYF TGTGCCAGCAGCTTTTCATCCCAAAACATTCAGTACTTC
TRBJ2-1 few TRBD1 TRBV29-1 CSVPGTATLVEQFF TGCAGCGTTCCCGGGACAGCGACTTTAGTCGAGCAGTTCTTC
TRBJ1-5 NA NA TRBV24-1 CATSDKYYSNQPQHF TGTGCCACCAGTGATAAGTATTATAGCAATCAGCCCCAGCATTTT
TRBJ2-7 many NA TRBV7-9 CASSLVGRHEQYF TGTGCCAGCAGCTTAGTAGGGAGGCACGAGCAGTACTTC
TRBJ2-7 NA NA TRBV12-3/TRBV12-4 CASSHRTVTSYEQYF TGTGCCAGCAGTCACCGGACAGTCACCTCCTACGAGCAGTACTTC
TRBJ2-2 many NA TRBV7-2 CASSPGGYTGELFF TGTGCCAGCAGCCCTGGGGGGTACACCGGGGAGCTGTTTTTT
TRBJ2-1 few NA TRBV5-1 CASSGLVRAEQFF TGCGCCAGCAGCGGTCTAGTTAGGGCTGAGCAGTTCTTC
TRBJ2-3 NA TRBD2 TRBV3-1 CASSQAAGAQYF TGTGCCAGCAGCCAAGCAGCGGGAGCGCAGTATTTT
TRBJ1-2 NA NA TRBV4-1 CASSPRSLTGRGYTF TGCGCCAGCAGTCCAAGATCGCTGACAGGCCGGGGCTACACCTTC
TRBJ1-1 NA NA TRBV4-1 CASSQDMARVLEAFF TGCGCCAGCAGCCAAGACATGGCGCGGGTCCTTGAAGCTTTCTTT
TRBJ1-4 NA NA TRBV20-1 CSARPEWRHPNEKLFF TGCAGTGCTAGGCCCGAATGGCGACACCCTAATGAAAAACTGTTTTTT
TRBJ2-7 few NA TRBV12-3/TRBV12-4 CASAYPSSRGAGYEQYF TGTGCCAGCGCGTATCCATCCTCCCGGGGGGCTGGCTACGAGCAGTACTTC